This T cell receptor beta chain was captured in a study of T cell responses to AZD1222 COVID-19 vaccine. General study findings and limits: The study found vaccine-associated CD4 TCRs spanning spike, dominant at 160-218 and 743-854. Receipt of two AZD1222 doses was followed by a rise in Spike-specific TCR breadth and depth. No repertoire was sampled before or during the peak T cell response, only after it. The donor cohort was predominantly white British with a female majority, and clonal diversity may have been underestimated.

V was shortened by 0 bases and J by 8 bases, with 9 bases between the two germline ends. Germline V gene lookup returns CDR1 SGDLS and CDR2 YYNGEE. There are 14 residues in the CDR3. Data came from immunoSEQ multiplex PCR; TCRdb stores just in-frame clones and leaves some out. The sample has around 110,000 clones; approximately 85% are singletons. In regard to this clone: Antigen specificity is unknown.

The clonotype was recovered from an adult in good health. The specimen was peripheral blood, collected on day 0 of MenACWY control vaccination. This sequence joins TRBV9 and TRBJ1-6; no clear D gene. CDR3 amino acids: CASSVAGRYSPLHF. CDR3 in DNA: TGTGCCAGCAGCGTAGCGGGCCGATATTCACCCCTCCACTTT. Looking up the rest from reference TRBV9 and TRBJ1-6 gives the full variable domain: DSGVTQTPKHLITATGQRVTLRCSPRSGDLSVYWYQQSLDQGLQFLIQYYNGEERAKGNILERFSAQQFPDLHSELNLSSLELGDSALYFCASSVAGRYSPLHFGNGTRLTVT.